What follows describes a single TCR beta chain. No antigen is known for it. The source of the sample is a study of PD-1 blockade in mismatch repair-deficient tumors. As for the study in general: All were previously treated, progressing patients with around 12 mismatch repair-deficient cancer types.

Study-wide results and caveats: Tumor-resident clones, often undetectable pretreatment in blood, expanded then contracted after pembrolizumab.

V was clipped by 5 bases and J by 0 bases, with 19 bases between them. Germline CDR1 reads SGHRS; CDR2 reads YFSETQ. This CDR3 has 17 amino acids. Libraries were prepared by immunoSEQ multiplex PCR; TCRdb keeps only in-frame clonotypes and omits some of them. The repertoire holds approximately 16,000 clones, with 75% to 90% as singletons. Mismatch repair deficiency was confirmed in all patients, by PCR or immunohistochemistry. A few pembrolizumab responders had their TCRs sequenced. The sequence came from an adult with mismatch repair-deficient cancer. V gene TRBV5-1 combines with J gene TRBJ2-3; maybe TRBD1 (6 bases). The source was PBMCs, collected less than 25 weeks after starting pembrolizumab. CDR3: CASRWVNRDASTDTQYF. The CDR3 DNA sequence: TGCGCCAGCAGATGGGTCAACAGGGACGCTAGCACAGATACGCAGTATTTT.